This T cell receptor (beta chain) comes out of a study of shared clonotypes between healthy human individuals. Study in general: The plates for each donor numbered three CD4 naive, three CD4 memory, two CD8 naive and one CD8 memory.

Study results and caveats: Few donors restricted represented genetic and exposure-history diversity.

As concerns this clone: Antigen specificity is unknown.

V trimming: 5 bases; J trimming: 0 bases; junction bases outside the gene matches: 17. The germline gives CDR1 MDHEN, CDR2 SYDVKM. The CDR3 consists of 19 residues. The assay was immunoSEQ multiplex PCR, and TCRdb's table has in-frame clones only and misses some. This table holds about 600,000 clones, roughly 95% found once. CD8 cells classed as naive were CD45RO-negative and positively selected for CCR7, excluding terminally differentiated effector memory CD45RA+ cells. The specimen was naive CD8+ T cells sorted from blood. The clonotype originates from a woman younger than 45 in good health. The V gene is TRBV28, the J gene TRBJ2-7; TRBD2 agrees at 9 bases. The chain's CDR3 is CASSTPASGTHVSSYEQYF. The CDR3 bases are TGTGCCAGCAGTACCCCGGCTAGCGGGACTCACGTGAGCTCCTACGAGCAGTACTTC.